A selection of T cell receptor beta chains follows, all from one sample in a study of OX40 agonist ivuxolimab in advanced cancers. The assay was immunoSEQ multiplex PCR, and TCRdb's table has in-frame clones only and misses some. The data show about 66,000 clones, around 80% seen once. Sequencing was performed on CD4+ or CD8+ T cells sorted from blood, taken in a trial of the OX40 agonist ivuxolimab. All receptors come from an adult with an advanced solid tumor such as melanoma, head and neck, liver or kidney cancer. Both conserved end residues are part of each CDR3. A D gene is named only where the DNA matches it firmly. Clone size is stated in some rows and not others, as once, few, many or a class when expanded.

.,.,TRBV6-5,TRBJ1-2,TGTGCCAGCAGTTACTCGATCGTACGTCGTGGCTACACCTTC,CASSYSIVRRGYTF
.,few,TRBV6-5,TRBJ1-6,TGTGCCAGCAGTTACACGGGGGGCGATAATTCACCCCTCCACTTT,CASSYTGGDNSPLHF
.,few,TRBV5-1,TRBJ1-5,TGCGCCAGCAGCTTGGGCTGGGATCAGCCCCAGCATTTT,CASSLGWDQPQHF
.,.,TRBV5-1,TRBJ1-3,TGCGCCAGCAGCTTACCTGGCTCCAGCTCTGGAAACACCATATATTTT,CASSLPGSSSGNTIYF
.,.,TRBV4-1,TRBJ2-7,TGCGCCAGCAGCCTGACGCGGACAGGGAGGGACGAGCAGTACTTC,CASSLTRTGRDEQYF
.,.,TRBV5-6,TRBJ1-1,TGTGCCAGCAGCTTGAGGGAGAACACTGAAGCTTTCTTT,CASSLRENTEAFF
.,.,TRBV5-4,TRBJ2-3,TGTGCCAGCAGCTTGCGGCAGGAGGCAGATACGCAGTATTTT,CASSLRQEADTQYF
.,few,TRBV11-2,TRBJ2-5,TGTGCCAGCAGCTACCAAGAGACCCAGTACTTC,CASSYQETQYF
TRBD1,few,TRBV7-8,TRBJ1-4,TGTGCCAGCAGCCCCTCAAGGGGCAGGGGGATGGAAAAACTGTTTTTT,CASSPSRGRGMEKLFF
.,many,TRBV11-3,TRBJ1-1,TGTGCCAGCAGCTCCGGCGGGCGACCTGAAGCTTTCTTT,CASSSGGRPEAFF
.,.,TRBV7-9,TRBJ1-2,TGTGCCAGCAGCTTTGACAGCCCTATTGGCTACACCTTC,CASSFDSPIGYTF
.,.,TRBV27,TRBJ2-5,TGTGCCAGCAGTTCTATAGAGGCTAAAGAGACCCAGTACTTC,CASSSIEAKETQYF
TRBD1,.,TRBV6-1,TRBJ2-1,TGTGCCAGCAGCACCGGGACAGGGGTGTTCAATGAGCAGTTCTTC,CASSTGTGVFNEQFF
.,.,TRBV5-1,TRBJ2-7,TGCGCCAGCAGCTTGGAAGCCTCCTACGAGCAGTACTTC,CASSLEASYEQYF
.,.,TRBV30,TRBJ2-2,TGTGCCTGGACAGGGGTGGGTTTGCACCGGGGAGCTGTTTTT,CAWTGVGLHRGAVF
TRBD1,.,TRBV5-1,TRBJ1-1,TGCGCCAGCAGTTCGGGACAGACGAACACTGAAGCTTTCTTT,CASSSGQTNTEAFF
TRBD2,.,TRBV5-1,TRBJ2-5,TGCGCCAGCAGCGTGGATCGGACTAGCGGGATTGGGACCCAGTACTTC,CASSVDRTSGIGTQYF
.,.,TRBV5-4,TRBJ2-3,TGTGCCAGCAGCTTCGGGGGAGACGGAGATACGCAGTATTTT,CASSFGGDGDTQYF
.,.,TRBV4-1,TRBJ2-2,TGCGCCAGCAGCCAAATCCAACAGGGACTCGGCGGGGAGCTGTTTTTT,CASSQIQQGLGGELFF
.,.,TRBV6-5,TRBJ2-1,TGTGCCAGCAGTTACCGGGACGGGAATGAGCAGTTCTTC,CASSYRDGNEQFF
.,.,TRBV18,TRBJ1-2,TGTGCCAGCTCACCATCAAGGTATGGCTACACCTTC,CASSPSRYGYTF
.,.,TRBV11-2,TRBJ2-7,TGTGCCAGCAGCCGGGATTACTCCTACGAGCAGTACTTC,CASSRDYSYEQYF
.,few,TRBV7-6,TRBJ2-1,TGTGCCAGCAGCTTAGAATCCGGTCCGCAGTTCTTC,CASSLESGPQFF
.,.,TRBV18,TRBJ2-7,TGTGCCAGCTCACCAGGGAGCTCCTACGAGCAGTACTTC,CASSPGSSYEQYF
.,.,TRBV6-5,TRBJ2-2,TGTGCCAGCAGTTACCAACAGTTGAACACCGGGGAGCTGTTTTTT,CASSYQQLNTGELFF
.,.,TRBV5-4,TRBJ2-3,TGTGCCAGCAGCTCACAGGGTAGCACAGATACGCAGTATTTT,CASSSQGSTDTQYF
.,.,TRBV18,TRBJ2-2,TGTGCCAGCTCACCTCCCTCCCTGAAGGCGAACACCGGGGAGCTGTTTTTT,CASSPPSLKANTGELFF
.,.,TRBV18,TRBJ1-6,TGTGCCAGCTCACCTATCCAGGACTATAATTCACCCCTCCACTTT,CASSPIQDYNSPLHF
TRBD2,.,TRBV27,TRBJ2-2,TGTGCCAGCAGTATATACGCTAGCGGAGGGAACACCGGGGAGCTGTTTTTT,CASSIYASGGNTGELFF
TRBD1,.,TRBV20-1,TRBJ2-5,TGCAGGGCGGGACAGGGGGAGACCCAGTACTTC,CRAGQGETQYF
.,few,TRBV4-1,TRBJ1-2,TGTGCCAGCAGCCAAGGGGCCACCCCGAGAGGCTACACCTTC,CASSQGATPRGYTF
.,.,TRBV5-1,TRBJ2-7,TGCGCCAGCAGCCAGGGGACGGTTCTAGGCTCCTACGAGCAGTACTTC,CASSQGTVLGSYEQYF
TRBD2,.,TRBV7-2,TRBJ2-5,TGTGCCAGCAGCTCGCCCGGACTAGCGGGGCAAGAGACCCAGTACTTC,CASSSPGLAGQETQYF
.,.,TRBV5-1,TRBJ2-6,TGCGCCAGCAGACCAGGGTCTGGGGCCAACGTCCTGACTTTC,CASRPGSGANVLTF
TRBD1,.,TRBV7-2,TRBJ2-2,TGTGCCAGCAGCTTAGGCTTTAGGGTGACAGGGTCGTTTTCCGGGGAGCTGTTTTTT,CASSLGFRVTGSFSGELFF
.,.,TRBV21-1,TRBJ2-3,TGTGCCAGCAGCAAAGTGAGGGTAGCGGGGGTGAGCACAGATACGCAGTATTTT,CASSKVRVAGVSTDTQYF
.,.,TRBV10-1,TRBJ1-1,TGCGCCAGCAGTGAGGGTCGGAAGAACACTGAAGCTTTCTTT,CASSEGRKNTEAFF
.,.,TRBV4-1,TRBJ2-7,TGCGCCAGCAGCCAAGTTGCGACAGGAATCTACGAGCAGTACTTC,CASSQVATGIYEQYF
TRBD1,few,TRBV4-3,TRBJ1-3,TGCGCCAGCAGCCGGGGGACAGGGGGGTATGGAAACACCATATATTTT,CASSRGTGGYGNTIYF
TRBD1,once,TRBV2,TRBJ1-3,TGTGCCAGCAGTGAGGGACAGGGTAGAGACACCATATATTTT,CASSEGQGRDTIYF
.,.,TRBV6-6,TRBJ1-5,TGTGCCAGCAGCCAGTCGGCGACAGTCGGCAGTCAGCCCCAGCATTTT,CASSQSATVGSQPQHF
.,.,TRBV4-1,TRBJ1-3,TGCGCCAGCAGCCAAGAACCCATTAGGAGCTCTGGAAACACCATATATTTT,CASSQEPIRSSGNTIYF
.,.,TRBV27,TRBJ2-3,TGTGCCACCAAGCCTAGCCGAGCGGCTAGCACAGATACGCAGTATTTT,CATKPSRAASTDTQYF
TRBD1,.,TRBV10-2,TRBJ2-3,TGCGCCAGTTCCCCGGGACAGTGGGGCACAGATACGCAGTATTTT,CASSPGQWGTDTQYF